Each of the 24 T cell receptor beta chains below was sequenced from the same sample in a study of blood T cell repertoires in COVID-19. Sequencing used immunoSEQ multiplex PCR; TCRdb keeps in-frame clones, though not all of them. Of hundreds of thousands of clones listed, approximately 88% are singletons. Input material: peripheral blood. All receptors derive from a woman in her forties or fifties with COVID-19, enrolled during active disease.

The CDR3, as DNA: TGCGCCAGCAGCCCAGGGTCCTATGGGCAGCCCCAGCATTTT. It translates to CASSPGSYGQPQHF. V gene TRBV4-1 combines with J gene TRBJ1-5; D perhaps matches TRBD1 (5 bases). Germline CDR1 reads MGHRA; CDR2 reads YSYEKL. V gave up 4 bases and J gave up 7 bases, with 14 bases separating them. CDR3 length equals 14 residues.

V and J are TRBV7-9 and TRBJ2-2, with a weak D call TRBD2 (6 bases). The CDR3 has 13 amino acids. Trimming pared 4 bases from V and 6 bases from J, leaving 9 bases between. In germline, CDR1 is SEHNR, CDR2 FQNEAQ (reference sequence). The CDR3 DNA is TGTGCCAGCAGCTGGGGACTCGCCGGGGAGCTGTTTTTT. Translated, it gives CASSWGLAGELFF.

In this sample, this clone turned up a few times. V and J are TRBV5-6 and TRBJ2-1; tentative D call: TRBD2 (5 bases). The germline gives CDR1 SGHDT, CDR2 YYEEEE. Between the trimmed V and J ends, which lost 6 bases and 3 bases, there was a span of 7 bases. The CDR3 covers 12 residues. CDR3 DNA: TGTGCCAGCATCGGGATCTACAATGAGCAGTTCTTC. Protein: CASIGIYNEQFF.

The chain recombines TRBV12-5 with TRBJ1-5; 8 bases are shared with TRBD1. Germline loops: CDR1 LGHNT, CDR2 FRNRAP. With 6 bases clipped from V and 4 bases from J, the junction kept 8 bases outside the gene matches. This CDR3 spans 15 amino acids. The CDR3 reads CASGPSGTGNQPQHF. The DNA for the CDR3 is TGTGCTAGTGGACCCTCCGGGACAGGAAATCAGCCCCAGCATTTT.

The rearrangement links TRBV10-1 to TRBJ1-3; possible D gene TRBD1, 6 bases. V gave up 3 bases and J gave up 7 bases, with 13 bases separating them. The CDR3 consists of 14 residues. Per the germline V gene, CDR1 is WNHNN and CDR2 is SYGVQD (reference sequence). The CDR3 sequence is CASSDPGTTNTIYF. CDR3 bases: TGCGCCAGCAGTGATCCCGGGACAACCAACACCATATATTTT.

Here the CDR3 DNA reads TGTGCCAGCTCACCAGTCTTTAGCGGGACAGGGAATCCTAACTATGGCTACACCTTC. Its protein product is CASSPVFSGTGNPNYGYTF. The chain carries TRBV18 and TRBJ1-2; the match to TRBD1 covers 9 bases. This CDR3 is 19 amino acids long. After removal of 2 bases from V and 0 bases from J, the junction contained 13 bases not matched to a gene. CDR1 and CDR2 (germline): KGHSH, LQKENI. Full variable domain (rest looked up from reference TRBV18 and TRBJ1-2): NAGVMQNPRHLVRRRGQEARLRCSPMKGHSHVYWYRQLPEEGLKFMVYLQKENIIDESGMPKERFSAEFPKEGPSILRIQQVVRGDSAAYFCASSPVFSGTGNPNYGYTFGSGTRLTVV.

This clone was counted a few times. The V and J genes are TRBV6-6 and TRBJ1-5, with D maybe TRBD1 (6 bases). CDR3 size: 14 residues. Trimming left V 7 bases short and J 0 bases short, with 10 bases between. CDR1 is MNHNY and CDR2 is SVGAGI in the germline V gene (reference sequence). The CDR3 reads CASTQGNSNQPQHF. DNA of the CDR3: TGTGCCAGCACCCAGGGGAATAGCAATCAGCCCCAGCATTTT.

V gene TRBV6-5 combines with J gene TRBJ2-3, with a tentative D call TRBD2 (6 bases). V was trimmed by 7 bases and J by 2 bases, leaving 16 bases between them. The CDR3 consists of 15 residues. Germline V gene data show CDR1 as MNHEY and CDR2 as SVGAGI. This CDR3 is CASKRNRGFTDTQYF. The CDR3 DNA sequence: TGTGCCAGCAAGAGGAATCGGGGGTTCACAGATACGCAGTATTTT.

The V and J genes are TRBV7-3 and TRBJ2-3; maybe TRBD1 (6 bases). The CDR3 sequence is 14 residues long. V gave up 5 bases and J gave up 6 bases, with 15 bases separating them. The germline V gene encodes CDR1 SGHTA and CDR2 FQGTGA. The CDR3 DNA reads TGTGCCAGCAGCAGTGAGGACCAGGGGGATACGCAGTATTTT. Protein: CASSSEDQGDTQYF. Filled out from reference TRBV7-3 and TRBJ2-3, the complete variable domain reads GAGVSQTPSNKVTEKGKYVELRCDPISGHTALYWYRQSLGQGPEFLIYFQGTGAADDSGLPNDRFFAVRPEGSVSTLKIQRTERGDSAVYLCASSSEDQGDTQYFGPGTRLTVL.

The chain carries TRBV21-1 and TRBJ2-1; TRBD1 is the table's D call, not checked against the DNA. TRBV21-1 is assigned pseudogene status. The CDR3 length is 16 residues. CDR3 sequence (DNA): TGTGCCAGCAGCATCAACCGGGACAGGGGGTCCGATGAGCAGTTCTTC. It codes for CASSINRDRGSDEQFF.

The V and J genes are TRBV5-1 and TRBJ2-7, with 8 bases aligning to TRBD1. Trimming removed 4 bases from V and 2 bases from J; junction bases left unmatched: 8. CDR3 length equals 15 residues. CDR1 is SGHRS, CDR2 YFSETQ, per germline. The CDR3 spells CASSGDNRGTYEQYF. The CDR3 DNA follows: TGCGCCAGCAGCGGGGATAACAGGGGGACCTACGAGCAGTACTTC.

The sample holds a few counts of this clone. The genes are TRBV19 and TRBJ2-2, with D tentatively TRBD2 (6 bases). This CDR3 has 15 residues. The germline V and J ends were trimmed by 2 bases and 1 base, with 8 bases remaining between them. Germline V CDR1 and CDR2: LNHDA, SQIVND (reference sequence). The CDR3 nucleotides read TGTGCCAGTAGTATACAGGGAGGGAACACCGGGGAGCTGTTTTTT. Protein product: CASSIQGGNTGELFF.

The chain links TRBV27 to TRBJ1-1; the D gene is possibly TRBD1 (6 bases). The CDR3 consists of 13 residues. Germline CDR1 MNHEY, CDR2 SMNVEV (reference sequence). Trimming took 8 bases from V and 1 from J, leaving 11 bases between them. The DNA for the CDR3 is TGTGCCAGCCGACGGACAGAGAACACTGAAGCTTTCTTT. This translates into CASRRTENTEAFF.

The chain joins TRBV18 to TRBJ1-5, with D maybe TRBD1 (5 bases). Germline V gives CDR1 KGHSH, CDR2 LQKENI. CDR3 length: 15 residues. Trimming removed 3 bases from V and 7 bases from J, with 16 bases in between. As DNA, the CDR3 is TGTGCCAGCTCACCGGACCCAGGGAGGGAACAGCCCCAGCATTTT. The encoded protein is CASSPDPGREQPQHF.

The chain is built from TRBV2 and TRBJ1-1; TRBD1 is a possible D gene (5 bases). The CDR3 covers 13 residues. The germline gives CDR1 SNHLY, CDR2 FYNNEI. Trimming took 7 bases from V and 1 from J, leaving 10 bases between them. The CDR3 DNA reads TGTGCCAGCACCCGGGGGGGGAACACTGAAGCTTTCTTT. Translation gives CASTRGGNTEAFF. The full variable domain, with the rest looked up from reference TRBV2 and TRBJ1-1, is EPEVTQTPSHQVTQMGQEVILRCVPISNHLYFYWYRQILGQKVEFLVSFYNNEISEKSEIFDDQFSVERPDGSNFTLKIRSTKLEDSAMYFCASTRGGNTEAFFGQGTRLTVV.

The chain employs TRBV30 and TRBJ1-1, with no clear D. Germline lookup yields CDR1 GTSNPN and CDR2 SVGIG (reference sequence). The length of the CDR3 is 12 residues. The ends were cut back, 0 bases at V and 7 bases at J, with 9 bases in the middle. The DNA of the CDR3 is TGTGCCTGGAGTGTACGAACAGTTGAAGCTTTCTTT. The encoded protein is CAWSVRTVEAFF.

V is TRBV6-1 and J is TRBJ2-1; 9 nucleotides align to TRBD2. The trim removed 1 base at V and 4 bases at J, leaving 2 bases unmatched. The V gene's germline CDR1 is MNHNS and CDR2 SASEGT. This CDR3 is 15 amino acids long. In nucleotides, the CDR3 is TGTGCCAGCAGTGAAGGAGCGGGGGGATACAATGAGCAGTTCTTC. Protein sequence: CASSEGAGGYNEQFF.

The chain joins TRBV5-1 to TRBJ1-2; TRBD1 matches 7 bases. Trimming removed 0 bases from V and 8 bases from J; junction bases left unmatched: 7. The CDR3 is 14 residues long. The germline V gene has CDR1 SGHRS and CDR2 YFSETQ. CDR3 region: CASSLGDRAIGYTF. The CDR3 region has the DNA TGCGCCAGCAGCTTGGGAGACAGGGCAATAGGCTACACCTTC.

V and J are TRBV27 and TRBJ2-4; 9 bases are a match to TRBD2. The CDR3 length is 14 residues. Per germline, CDR1 MNHEY and CDR2 SMNVEV (reference sequence). V gave up 5 bases and J gave up 6 bases; unmatched junction bases: 5. CDR3 sequence reads: CASSMGLAANIQYF. CDR3 sequence (DNA): TGTGCCAGCAGTATGGGACTAGCAGCAAACATTCAGTACTTC.

The chain employs TRBV5-1 and TRBJ1-2, with a weak D call TRBD1 (6 bases). Trimming removed 4 bases at V and 6 bases at J, with 19 bases between. CDR1 and CDR2 (germline): SGHRS, YFSETQ. There are 15 residues in the CDR3. Here the CDR3 reads CASSLSEQGKDGYTF. The CDR3 DNA reads as TGCGCCAGCAGCCTCAGTGAACAGGGAAAGGATGGCTACACCTTC.

The chain has TRBV28 and TRBJ2-1, with 13 nucleotides matching TRBD2. This CDR3 region has 19 residues. The germline gives CDR1 MDHEN, CDR2 SYDVKM. Germline trimming cut 3 bases from V and 0 bases from J; bases unmatched to any gene: 8. The CDR3 coding sequence is TGTGCCAGCAGTTTCTGGGGGACTAGCGGGATTAACTCCTACAATGAGCAGTTCTTC. As protein: CASSFWGTSGINSYNEQFF. Drawing the rest from reference TRBV28 and TRBJ2-1, the complete variable domain is DVKVTQSSRYLVKRTGEKVFLECVQDMDHENMFWYRQDPGLGLRLIYFSYDVKMKEKGDIPEGYSVSREKKERFSLILESASTNQTSMYLCASSFWGTSGINSYNEQFFGPGTRLTVL.

The CDR3 loop is CASSLAVGTNEKLFF. The CDR3 DNA sequence: TGTGCCAGCAGCTTAGCGGTGGGCACTAATGAAAAACTGTTTTTT. V usage is TRBV5-4 and J usage is TRBJ1-4, with unresolved D. From germline, CDR1 is SGHNT and CDR2 YYREEE (reference sequence). CDR3 length: 15 residues. Deletions cut 2 bases from V and 2 bases from J, with 10 bases between.

The genes are TRBV28 and TRBJ1-1; D possibly corresponds to TRBD1 (5 bases). The CDR3 sequence is 13 residues long. Trimming cost V 1 base and J 9 bases, with 12 bases left between them. Germline V CDR1 and CDR2: MDHEN, SYDVKM. CDR3 protein: CASSLSQGVKAFF. The CDR3 nucleotides read TGTGCCAGCAGTTTATCGCAGGGTGTGAAAGCTTTCTTT.

The chain carries TRBV5-1 and TRBJ2-3, with D possibly TRBD2 on 7 matching bases. The V end lost 2 bases, the J end lost 3 bases, and 16 bases lay between the germline ends. Germline loops: CDR1 SGHRS, CDR2 YFSETQ. The CDR3 consists of 16 residues. CDR3 in DNA: TGCGCCAGCAGCTTAATTTATCGGGGGGCAACAGATACGCAGTATTTT. Amino acids: CASSLIYRGATDTQYF.